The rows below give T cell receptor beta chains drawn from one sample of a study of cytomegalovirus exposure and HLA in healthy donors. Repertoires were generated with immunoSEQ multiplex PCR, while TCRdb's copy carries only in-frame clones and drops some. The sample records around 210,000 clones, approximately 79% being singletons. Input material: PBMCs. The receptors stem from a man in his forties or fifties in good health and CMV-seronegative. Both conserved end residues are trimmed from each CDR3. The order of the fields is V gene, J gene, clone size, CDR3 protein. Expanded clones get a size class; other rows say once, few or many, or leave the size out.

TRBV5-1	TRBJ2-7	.	ASSPTGQGAHEQY
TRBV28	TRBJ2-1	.	ASSSGGGSYNEQF
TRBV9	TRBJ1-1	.	ASSVGGQATEAF
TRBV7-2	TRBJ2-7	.	ASSLGGSSGYEQY
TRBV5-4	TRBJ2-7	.	ASSRTGENEQY
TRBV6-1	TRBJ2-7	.	ASSTNPGTVEQY
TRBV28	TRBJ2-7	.	ASSPPAGGHYEQY
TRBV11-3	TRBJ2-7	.	ASSLGGTASYEQY
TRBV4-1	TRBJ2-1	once	ASSPKDRGPNEQF
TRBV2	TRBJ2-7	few	ASRGVSGRGPYEQY
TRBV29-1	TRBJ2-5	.	SVGGTAGETQY
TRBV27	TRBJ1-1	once	ASSYSRGTEAF
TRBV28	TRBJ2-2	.	ASTSSSNTGELF
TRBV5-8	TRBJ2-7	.	ASIKPGLAGKSSYEQY
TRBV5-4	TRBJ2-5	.	ASSKAGGSLQETQY
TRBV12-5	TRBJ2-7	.	ASGSIYEQY
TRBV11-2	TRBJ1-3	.	ASIRDRGFKAGNTIY
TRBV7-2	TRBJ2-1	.	ASSIHGGASYNEQF
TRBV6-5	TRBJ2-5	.	ASSYPLREGETQY
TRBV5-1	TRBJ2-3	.	ASSLDSPRDTQY
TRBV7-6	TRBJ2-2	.	ASSLAVQGPGELF
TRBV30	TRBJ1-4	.	AWSTQSTNEKLF
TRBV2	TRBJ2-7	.	ASSGTGNEQY
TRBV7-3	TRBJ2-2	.	ASSLGTETGELF
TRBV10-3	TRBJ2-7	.	AISEPDGTSGRLYEQY
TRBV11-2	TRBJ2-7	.	ASSRSSPLEQY
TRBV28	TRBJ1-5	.	ASRQGNQPQH
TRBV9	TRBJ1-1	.	ASSVDSNTEAF
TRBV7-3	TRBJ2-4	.	ASSPTGGQAHIQY
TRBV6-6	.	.	ASSRTSGSYEQY
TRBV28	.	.	ASNTGLAVYEQY
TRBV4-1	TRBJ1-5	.	ASSQSLGADQPQH
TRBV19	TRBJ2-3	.	ASSIPAGTGGLADTQY
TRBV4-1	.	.	ASSQGLATSYEQY
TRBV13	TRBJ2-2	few	ASSPRGQGFTGELF
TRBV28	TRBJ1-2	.	ASNRPDRGGYT
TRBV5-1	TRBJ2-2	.	ASSLDGDRTNTGELF
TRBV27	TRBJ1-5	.	ASGIQTNQPQH
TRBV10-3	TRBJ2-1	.	AISGQGEQF
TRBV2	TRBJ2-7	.	ASRGRRQY